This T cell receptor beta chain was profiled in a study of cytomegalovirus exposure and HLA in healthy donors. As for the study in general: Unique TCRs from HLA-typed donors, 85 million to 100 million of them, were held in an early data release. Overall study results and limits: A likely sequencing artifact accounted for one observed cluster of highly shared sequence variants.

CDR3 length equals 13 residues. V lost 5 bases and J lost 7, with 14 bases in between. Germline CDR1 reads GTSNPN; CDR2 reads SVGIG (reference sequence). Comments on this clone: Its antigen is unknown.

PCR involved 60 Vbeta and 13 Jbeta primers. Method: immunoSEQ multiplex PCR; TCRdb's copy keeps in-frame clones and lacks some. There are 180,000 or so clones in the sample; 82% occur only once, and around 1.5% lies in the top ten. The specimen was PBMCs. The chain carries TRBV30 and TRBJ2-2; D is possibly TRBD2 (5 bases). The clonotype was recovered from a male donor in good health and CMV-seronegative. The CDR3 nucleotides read TGTGCCTGGGGACGGGATTTGGGCGGGGAGCTGTTTTTT. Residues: CAWGRDLGGELFF.